The clone carrying this T cell receptor (beta chain) showed up just a few times. Antigen unknown. These data originate in a study of T-cell reconstitution after alpha-beta-depleted transplantation in children. Study-wide results and limits: Surviving recipient T cells and thymic progenitors produced the high day-60 TCRbeta diversity seen in some patients.

Construction of the TCRbeta library involved unique molecular identifiers. MiXCR was run by TCRdb on the PCR reads, yielding one entry per CDR3 protein. The table shows 500,000 to 750,000 distinct CDR3 sequences, with around 27% occurring only once. This CDR3 region has 12 residues. Germline V gene data show CDR1 as DFQATT and CDR2 as SNEGSKA (reference sequence). V was pared by 3 bases and J by 4 bases, with 9 bases between. V usage is TRBV20-1 and J usage is TRBJ1-2, with D perhaps TRBD1 (5 bases). The source is a boy younger than two with Wiskott-Aldrich syndrome, due to receive a stem cell transplant. The sample here was PBMCs, taken before TCRalphabeta/CD19-depleted stem cell transplant. In nucleotides, the CDR3 is TGCAGTGCTAGGGGCAGGGTCTATGGCTACACCTTC. It is translated as CSARGRVYGYTF.